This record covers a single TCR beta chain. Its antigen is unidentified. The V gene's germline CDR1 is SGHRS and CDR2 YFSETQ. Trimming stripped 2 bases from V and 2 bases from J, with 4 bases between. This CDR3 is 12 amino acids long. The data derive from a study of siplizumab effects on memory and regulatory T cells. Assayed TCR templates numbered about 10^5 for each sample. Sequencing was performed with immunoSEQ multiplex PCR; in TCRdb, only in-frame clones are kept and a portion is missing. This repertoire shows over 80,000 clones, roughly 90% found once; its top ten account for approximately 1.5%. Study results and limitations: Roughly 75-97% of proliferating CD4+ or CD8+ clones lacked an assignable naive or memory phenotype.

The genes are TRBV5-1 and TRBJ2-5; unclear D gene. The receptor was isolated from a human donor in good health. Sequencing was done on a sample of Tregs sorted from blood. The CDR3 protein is CASSFQQETQYF. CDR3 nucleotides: TGCGCCAGCAGCTTCCAGCAAGAGACCCAGTACTTC.